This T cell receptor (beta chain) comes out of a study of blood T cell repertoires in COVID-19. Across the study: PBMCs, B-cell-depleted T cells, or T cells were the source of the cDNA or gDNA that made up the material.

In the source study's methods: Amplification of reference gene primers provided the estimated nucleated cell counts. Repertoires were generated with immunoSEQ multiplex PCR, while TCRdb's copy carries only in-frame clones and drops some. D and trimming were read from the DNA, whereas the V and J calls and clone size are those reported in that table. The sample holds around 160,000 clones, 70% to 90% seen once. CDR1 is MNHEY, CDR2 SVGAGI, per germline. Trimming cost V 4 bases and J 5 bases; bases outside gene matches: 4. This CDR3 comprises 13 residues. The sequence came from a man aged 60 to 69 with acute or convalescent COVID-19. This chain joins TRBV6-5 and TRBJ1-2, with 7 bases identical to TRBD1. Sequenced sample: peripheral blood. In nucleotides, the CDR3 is TGTGCCAGCAGTTCCCGGACAGGTTATGGCTACACCTTC. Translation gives CASSSRTGYGYTF.